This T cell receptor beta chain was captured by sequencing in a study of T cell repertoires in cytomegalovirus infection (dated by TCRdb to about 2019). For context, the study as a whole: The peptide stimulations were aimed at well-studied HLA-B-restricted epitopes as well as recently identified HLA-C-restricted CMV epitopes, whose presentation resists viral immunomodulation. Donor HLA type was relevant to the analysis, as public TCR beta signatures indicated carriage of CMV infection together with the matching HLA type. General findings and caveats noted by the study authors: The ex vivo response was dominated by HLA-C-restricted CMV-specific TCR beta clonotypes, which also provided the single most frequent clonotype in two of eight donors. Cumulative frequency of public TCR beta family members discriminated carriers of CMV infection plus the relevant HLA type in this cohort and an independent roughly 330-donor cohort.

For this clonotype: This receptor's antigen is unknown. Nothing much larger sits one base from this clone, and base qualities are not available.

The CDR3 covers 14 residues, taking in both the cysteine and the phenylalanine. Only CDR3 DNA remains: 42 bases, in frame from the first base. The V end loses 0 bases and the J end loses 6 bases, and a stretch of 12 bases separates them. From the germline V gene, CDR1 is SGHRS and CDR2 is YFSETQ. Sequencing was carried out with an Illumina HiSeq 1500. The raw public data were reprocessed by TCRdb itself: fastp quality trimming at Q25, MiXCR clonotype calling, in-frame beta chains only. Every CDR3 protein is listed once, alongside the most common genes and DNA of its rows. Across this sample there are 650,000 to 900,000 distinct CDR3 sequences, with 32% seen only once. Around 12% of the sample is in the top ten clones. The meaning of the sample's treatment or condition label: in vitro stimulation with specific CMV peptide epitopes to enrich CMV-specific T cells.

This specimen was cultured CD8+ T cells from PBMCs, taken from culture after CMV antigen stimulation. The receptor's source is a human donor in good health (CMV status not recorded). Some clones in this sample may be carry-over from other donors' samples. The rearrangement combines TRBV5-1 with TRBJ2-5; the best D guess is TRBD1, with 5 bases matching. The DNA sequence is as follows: TGCGCCAGCAGCTTGGCCCTCAACAGGCAGACCCAGTACTTC. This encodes CASSLALNRQTQYF.